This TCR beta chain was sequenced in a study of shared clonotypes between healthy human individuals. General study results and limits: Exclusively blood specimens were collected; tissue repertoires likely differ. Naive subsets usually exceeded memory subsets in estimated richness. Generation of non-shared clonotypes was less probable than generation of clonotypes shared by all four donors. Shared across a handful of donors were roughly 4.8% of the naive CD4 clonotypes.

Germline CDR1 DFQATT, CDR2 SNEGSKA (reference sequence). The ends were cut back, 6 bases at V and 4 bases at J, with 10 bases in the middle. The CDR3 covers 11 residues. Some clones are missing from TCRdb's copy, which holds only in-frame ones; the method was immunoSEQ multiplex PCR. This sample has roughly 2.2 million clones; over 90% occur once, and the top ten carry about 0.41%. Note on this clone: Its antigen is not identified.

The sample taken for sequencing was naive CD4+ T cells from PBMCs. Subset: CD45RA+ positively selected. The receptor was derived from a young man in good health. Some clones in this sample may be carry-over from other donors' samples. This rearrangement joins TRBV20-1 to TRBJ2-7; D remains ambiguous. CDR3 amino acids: CSATGRYEQYF. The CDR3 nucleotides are TGCAGTGCCACCGGGCGGTACGAGCAGTACTTC.